Each of the 24 T cell receptor beta chains below was sequenced from the same sample in a study of T cell responses to AZD1222 COVID-19 vaccine. Using immunoSEQ multiplex PCR, the repertoire was profiled, and TCRdb retains in-frame clones only, with some absent. The sample comprises some 150,000 clones, around nine tenths of which are singletons, and less than 1.6% rests with the top ten. Sample: peripheral blood, taken 28 days after the second AZD1222 dose. The source of these receptors is an adult who received the AZD1222 COVID-19 vaccine.

The genes are TRBV19 and TRBJ2-7, with 7 bases fitting TRBD2. Trimming cost V 7 bases and J 3 bases; bases outside gene matches: 6. The germline CDR1 and CDR2 sequences are LNHDA and SQIVND (reference sequence). The CDR3 totals 13 residues. CDR3 nucleotide sequence: TGTGCCAGTATGGATCGCGGGGGCTACGAGCAGTACTTC. Its translation is CASMDRGGYEQYF.

This chain links TRBV3-1 (or the pseudogene TRBV3-2) with TRBJ1-3; D is possibly TRBD1 (6 bases). Trimming pared 1 base from V and 3 bases from J, leaving 10 bases between. The CDR3 has 15 residues. Germline CDR1 reads LGHDT; CDR2 reads YNNKEL (reference sequence). The CDR3 reads CASSQVGGFGNTIYF. For the CDR3, the DNA is TGTGCCAGCAGCCAAGTAGGGGGGTTTGGAAACACCATATATTTT.

The chain carries TRBV19 and TRBJ1-5; 10 bases are shared with TRBD1. V dropped 6 bases and J dropped 6; count of bases not matched to a gene: 11. The CDR3 extends over 16 amino acids. The germline gives CDR1 LNHDA, CDR2 SQIVND (reference sequence). CDR3 residues: CASRSLTGGEGQPQHF. The CDR3 nucleotides read TGTGCCAGTAGATCCTTGACAGGGGGCGAGGGTCAGCCCCAGCATTTT. The full variable domain, completed using reference TRBV19 and TRBJ1-5, is DGGITQSPKYLFRKEGQNVTLSCEQNLNHDAMYWYRQDPGQGLRLIYYSQIVNDFQKGDIAEGYSVSREKKESFPLTVTSAQKNPTAFYLCASRSLTGGEGQPQHFGDGTRLSIL.

The rearrangement joins TRBV7-2 to TRBJ2-7; 13 bases line up with TRBD2. V shed 5 bases and J 2 bases; nucleotides not matched to a gene: 6. Looked up from germline, CDR1 is SGHTA and CDR2 is FQGNSA. This CDR3 has 16 residues. The chain's CDR3 is CASSVGGTSGTYEQYF. The CDR3 DNA follows: TGTGCCAGCAGCGTAGGGGGGACTAGCGGGACCTACGAGCAGTACTTC.

This chain joins TRBV6-5 and TRBJ1-4, with TRBD1 as a possible D gene (5 bases). The CDR3 consists of 13 residues. Germline V gives CDR1 MNHEY, CDR2 SVGAGI. Deletions cut 2 bases from V and 8 bases from J, with 9 bases between. The CDR3 DNA follows: TGTGCCAGCAGTTACCAGGGTAACGAAAAACTGTTTTTT. The encoded protein is CASSYQGNEKLFF.

The V gene is TRBV3-1 (or the pseudogene TRBV3-2), the J gene TRBJ1-2; no firm D call. The length of the CDR3 is 14 residues. Germline CDR1 reads LGHDT; CDR2 reads YNNKEL (reference sequence). V lost 2 bases, J lost 3 bases, and 10 bases lay in between. This CDR3 is CASSQTRTDYGYTF. The DNA for the CDR3 is TGTGCCAGCAGCCAAACCCGGACCGACTATGGCTACACCTTC.

V and J are TRBV5-8 and TRBJ2-1, with 10 bases aligning to TRBD1. This CDR3 region has 14 residues. V shed 5 bases and J 7 bases; nucleotides not matched to a gene: 6. Germline loops: CDR1 SGHTS, CDR2 YDEGEE. The CDR3 spells CASRTTGGPNEQFF. CDR3 nucleotide sequence: TGTGCCAGCAGAACGACAGGGGGCCCGAATGAGCAGTTCTTC.

This sequence joins TRBV19 and TRBJ2-7, with a possible D match to TRBD2 (6 bases). Trimming left V 0 bases short and J 4 bases short, with 22 bases between. The CDR3 consists of 18 residues. Germline CDR1 LNHDA, CDR2 SQIVND (reference sequence). CDR3 region: CASSIDSIPGTVLYEQYF. For the CDR3, the DNA is TGTGCCAGTAGTATAGACTCAATTCCGGGGACTGTCCTTTACGAGCAGTACTTC.

J is TRBJ2-1 and V is TRBV5-6; D remains unclear. With 9 bases removed from V and 2 bases from J, the gap between germline ends came to 18 bases. The CDR3 spans 15 residues. The germline V gene encodes CDR1 SGHDT and CDR2 YYEEEE. The chain's CDR3 is CATMPRADAYNEQFF. The CDR3 DNA follows: TGTGCCACGATGCCTCGGGCGGACGCCTACAATGAGCAGTTCTTC. Based on the CDR3 plus reference TRBV5-6 and TRBJ2-1, the full variable domain is DAGVTQSPTHLIKTRGQQVTLRCSPKSGHDTVSWYQQALGQGPQFIFQYYEEEERQRGNFPDRFSGHQFPNYSSELNVNALLLGDSALYLCATMPRADAYNEQFFGPGTRLTVL.

The chain employs TRBV5-1 and TRBJ1-1, with 8 bases identical to TRBD1. Germline trimming cut 5 bases from V and 0 bases from J; bases unmatched to any gene: 3. CDR3 length: 14 residues. Germline CDR1 reads SGHRS; CDR2 reads YFSETQ. The CDR3 DNA is TGCGCCAGCAGTCCGGACAGGGTGAACACTGAAGCTTTCTTT. This gives the protein CASSPDRVNTEAFF.

This chain connects TRBV18 to TRBJ1-1; no clear D. V lost 4 bases and J 7 bases, leaving 16 bases between the germline ends. CDR1 is KGHSH and CDR2 is LQKENI in the germline V gene. The CDR3 runs 14 residues. This chain's CDR3 is CASSLSQDRSEAFF. The CDR3 nucleotides are TGTGCCAGCTCACTGTCCCAGGACCGTAGTGAAGCTTTCTTT.

V gene TRBV4-2 combines with J gene TRBJ1-1; D possibly corresponds to TRBD1 (5 bases). V was trimmed by 4 bases and J by 7 bases, leaving 16 bases between them. CDR1 is LGHNA and CDR2 is YNFKEQ in the germline V gene. The CDR3 extends over 14 amino acids. The CDR3 spells CASSRDGTKNEAFF. CDR3 DNA sequence: TGTGCCAGCAGCCGGGACGGGACGAAGAATGAAGCTTTCTTT.

This clone was detected only a few times. The CDR3 sequence: CASSFFGNQPQHF. The CDR3 DNA follows: TGCGCCAGCAGCTTTTTTGGCAATCAGCCCCAGCATTTT. The chain carries TRBV5-1 and TRBJ1-5; D uncertain. This CDR3 has 13 amino acids. V was shortened by 2 bases and J by 2 bases, with 5 bases between the two germline ends. The germline CDR1 and CDR2 sequences are SGHRS and YFSETQ.

This clone appeared once. The V call is TRBV29-1, the J call TRBJ2-7, with D perhaps being TRBD1 or TRBD2 (6 bases each). The CDR3 totals 13 residues. V was shortened by 3 bases and J by 5 bases, with 14 bases between the two germline ends. Germline CDR1 is SQVTM and CDR2 is ANQGSEA. The DNA of the CDR3 is TGCAGCGTTGAGTGGGGGGCGTCAAACGAGCAGTACTTC. Protein: CSVEWGASNEQYF.

The rearrangement joins TRBV7-9 to TRBJ2-1, with D hard to call. Trimming took 5 bases from V and 2 from J, leaving 13 bases between them. The CDR3 contains 15 residues. Germline V gives CDR1 SEHNR, CDR2 FQNEAQ (reference sequence). The CDR3 DNA follows: TGTGCCAGCAGCCCCCCCGCGGTAACCTACAATGAGCAGTTCTTC. Its protein product is CASSPPAVTYNEQFF. Full variable domain (outside the CDR3, taken from reference TRBV7-9 and TRBJ2-1): DTGVSQNPRHKITKRGQNVTFRCDPISEHNRLYWYRQTLGQGPEFLTYFQNEAQLEKSRLLSDRFSAERPKGSFSTLEIQRTEQGDSAMYLCASSPPAVTYNEQFFGPGTRLTVL.

This clone was observed once. The chain is built from TRBV2 and TRBJ2-3, with D tentatively TRBD1 (6 bases). Trimming cost V 7 bases and J 2 bases, with 25 bases left between them. Germline CDR1 SNHLY, CDR2 FYNNEI. The CDR3 extends over 18 amino acids. CDR3 amino acids: CASKQGYRDHYYTDTQYF. DNA for the CDR3: TGTGCCAGCAAGCAGGGGTACCGGGACCATTACTACACAGATACGCAGTATTTT. Using reference TRBV2 and TRBJ2-3 for the parts outside the CDR3, the full variable domain is EPEVTQTPSHQVTQMGQEVILRCVPISNHLYFYWYRQILGQKVEFLVSFYNNEISEKSEIFDDQFSVERPDGSNFTLKIRSTKLEDSAMYFCASKQGYRDHYYTDTQYFGPGTRLTVL.

CDR3 nucleotides: TGTGCCAGCACCCGAGGAGGGGACTCCTACAATGAGCAGTTCTTC. This encodes CASTRGGDSYNEQFF. The chain combines TRBV6-5 with TRBJ2-1; tentative D call: TRBD2 (6 bases). V was cut by 7 bases and J by 0 bases, with 13 bases left in between. This CDR3 contains 15 residues. The germline V gene has CDR1 MNHEY and CDR2 SVGAGI.

The V gene is TRBV27, the J gene TRBJ1-5, with D hard to call. The CDR3 covers 15 residues. The V and J ends lost 4 bases and 3 bases respectively, with 13 bases between them. Germline V gene sequence: CDR1 MNHEY, CDR2 SMNVEV (reference sequence). The CDR3 DNA follows: TGTGCCAGCAGTTCCGACCGGCCCCCCAATCAGCCCCAGCATTTT. It specifies CASSSDRPPNQPQHF.

The rearrangement joins TRBV6-5 to TRBJ2-7, with D uncertain. Germline CDR1 reads MNHEY; CDR2 reads SVGAGI. This CDR3 has 15 residues. Trimming removed 7 bases at V and 0 bases at J, with 16 bases between. CDR3 sequence (DNA): TGTGCCAGCAAGATAGACTCCTCCATCTCCTACGAGCAGTACTTC. Translating gives CASKIDSSISYEQYF.

This chain uses TRBV7-9 with TRBJ2-5; 14 positions agree with TRBD2. Per germline, CDR1 SEHNR and CDR2 FQNEAQ (reference sequence). This CDR3 has 17 residues. With V trimmed by 4 bases and J by 5 bases, 9 bases remained unmatched. The CDR3, as DNA: TGTGCCAGCAGCTCAGGACTAGCGGGGGGCCGTCGGGAGACCCAGTACTTC. Amino acids: CASSSGLAGGRRETQYF.

This chain connects TRBV7-8 to TRBJ2-7; D unresolved. The germline V and J ends were trimmed by 4 bases and 7 bases, with 17 bases remaining between them. Per germline, CDR1 SGHVS and CDR2 FQNEAQ. The CDR3 is 14 amino acids. The CDR3 protein is CASSYLNRGSEQYF. CDR3 nucleotide sequence: TGTGCCAGCAGCTACCTCAATCGAGGTTCGGAGCAGTACTTC.

The chain has TRBV5-1 and TRBJ2-1, with TRBD2 matching over 11 bases. The CDR3 is 16 residues long. Germline lookup yields CDR1 SGHRS and CDR2 YFSETQ. V gave up 4 bases and J gave up 2 bases; unmatched junction bases: 5. The CDR3 DNA reads as TGCGCCAGCAGCATGGGACTAGCGGCAACCTACAATGAGCAGTTCTTC. Translated: CASSMGLAATYNEQFF.

The rearrangement uses TRBV18 and TRBJ2-2, with a weak D call TRBD1 (6 bases). Looked up from germline, CDR1 is KGHSH and CDR2 is LQKENI. The CDR3 runs to 16 residues. V was clipped by 0 bases and J by 5 bases, with 13 bases between them. The CDR3 sequence is CASSPPVRGTTGELFF. The CDR3 region has the DNA TGTGCCAGCTCACCACCGGTCAGGGGCACAACCGGGGAGCTGTTTTTT.

The J gene is TRBJ1-1, the V gene TRBV6-6; tentatively, D is TRBD1 (6 bases). V gave up 8 bases and J gave up 4 bases, with 11 bases separating them. This CDR3 is 12 amino acids long. The germline V gene encodes CDR1 MNHNY and CDR2 SVGAGI (reference sequence). The CDR3 reads CASGRGFTEAFF. In nucleotides, the CDR3 is TGTGCCAGCGGGAGGGGGTTCACTGAAGCTTTCTTT.